Presented here are 14 T cell receptor beta chains from one specimen sequenced in a study of blood T cell repertoires in COVID-19. Clones were read by immunoSEQ multiplex PCR, and TCRdb kept only the in-frame ones, dropping some. The table lists some 190,000 clones, more than 75% of them singletons. The source material was peripheral blood. Receptors were obtained from a human donor in a cohort sampled during active COVID-19.

V and J are TRBV10-1 and TRBJ2-7; 10 bases line up with TRBD1. The ends lost 2 bases at V and 0 bases at J; junction bases unmatched: 7. Germline assignment: CDR1 WNHNN and CDR2 SYGVQD (reference sequence). This CDR3 region has 17 residues. The CDR3 DNA reads TGCGCCAGCAGTGAGACAACCGGGACAGGGGACTCCTACGAGCAGTACTTC. Its protein product is CASSETTGTGDSYEQYF.

This chain connects TRBV7-2 to TRBJ1-2; D is uncertain. Between the trimmed V and J ends, which lost 1 base and 0 bases, there was a span of 9 bases. The CDR3 totals 15 residues. Germline V gene data show CDR1 as SGHTA and CDR2 as FQGNSA. The CDR3 reads CASSLGGRTNYGYTF. CDR3 coding DNA: TGTGCCAGCAGCTTAGGTGGCAGAACTAACTATGGCTACACCTTC.

The CDR3 sequence: CATSDSGTGGLETQYF. CDR3 nucleotides: TGTGCCACCAGTGATTCCGGGACAGGGGGTTTGGAGACCCAGTACTTC. The rearrangement uses TRBV24-1 and TRBJ2-5, with 11 nucleotides matching TRBD1. CDR3 size: 16 residues. Trimming at V came to 2 bases and at J to 5 bases, leaving 6 bases not matched to a gene. Germline V gene sequence: CDR1 KGHDR, CDR2 SFDVKD.

CDR3 sequence: CASARGGLEEKLFF. The CDR3 nucleotides read TGTGCCAGCGCTCGGGGGGGGCTAGAGGAAAAACTGTTTTTT. V is TRBV27 and J is TRBJ1-4, with D possibly matching TRBD1 (6 bases). The V and J ends lost 8 bases and 8 bases respectively, with 18 bases between them. This CDR3 comprises 14 residues. Germline assignment: CDR1 MNHEY and CDR2 SMNVEV (reference sequence).

V is TRBV25-1 and J is TRBJ2-1; D perhaps matches TRBD1 (5 bases). The V gene lost 5 bases and the J gene lost 0 bases, with 20 bases spanning the gap. Germline V gene data show CDR1 as MGHDK and CDR2 as SYGVNS. The CDR3 spans 18 residues. The CDR3 loop reads CASSSHRRQSASYNEQFF. The CDR3 DNA sequence: TGTGCCAGCAGTTCCCACCGCCGACAGTCGGCCTCCTACAATGAGCAGTTCTTC.

This clone was detected a few times. This chain connects TRBV28 to TRBJ1-4; D is unresolved. Germline-derived CDR1 and CDR2 are MDHEN and SYDVKM. The ends were cut back, 5 bases at V and 1 base at J, with 17 bases in the middle. The CDR3 consists of 17 residues. Here the CDR3 DNA reads TGTGCCAGCAGTCCCGACGGAGCGGTAATAACTAATGAAAAACTGTTTTTT. It specifies CASSPDGAVITNEKLFF.

DNA of the CDR3: TGTGCCAGCAGCTCCCGGGACAGGACAAAGAACACTGAAGCTTTCTTT. This translates into CASSSRDRTKNTEAFF. The rearrangement uses TRBV7-9 and TRBJ1-1; 8 bases are shared with TRBD1. The germline V gene has CDR1 SEHNR and CDR2 FQNEAQ (reference sequence). Trimming cost V 4 bases and J 1 base; bases outside gene matches: 8. The CDR3 extends over 16 amino acids.

This chain's CDR3 is CASSSLAGSNTGELFF. The CDR3, as DNA: TGCGCCAGCAGCTCTCTAGCGGGATCGAACACCGGGGAGCTGTTTTTT. The chain employs TRBV5-1 and TRBJ2-2; TRBD2 aligns across 9 bases. The junction had 3 bases not matched to a gene; V was cut back by 3 bases and J by 0 bases. The CDR3 is 16 residues long. The germline V gene has CDR1 SGHRS and CDR2 YFSETQ.

As for this clone: Germline and junction disagree at one end, which may indicate a read error. This chain connects TRBV15 to TRBJ2-1; TRBD2 matches 7 bases. CDR3 length: 15 residues. Germline values: CDR1 LNHNV, CDR2 YYDKDF (reference sequence). CDR3 bases: TGTGCCACCAGAAGAGAAGGATTAGGGAGGGATGAGCAGTTCTTC. This encodes CATRREGLGRDEQFF. The whole variable domain, filled in from reference TRBV15 and TRBJ2-1, reads DAMVIQNPRYQVTQFGKPVTLSCSQTLNHNVMYWYQQKSSQAPKLLFHYYDKDFNNEADTPDNFQSRRPNTSFCFLDIRSPGLGDTAMYLCATRREGLGRDEQFFGPGTRLTVL.

This clone was detected only once. V and J are TRBV12-5 and TRBJ2-7, with D perhaps TRBD1 (6 bases). The CDR3 loop spans 17 amino acids. Germline CDR1 and CDR2: LGHNT and FRNRAP. Trimming stripped 3 bases from V and 5 bases from J, with 23 bases between. CDR3 region: CASGFFRTDFAGDEQYF. CDR3 bases: TGTGCTAGTGGTTTCTTCCGGACAGACTTCGCTGGGGACGAGCAGTACTTC. Looking up the rest from reference TRBV12-5 and TRBJ2-7 gives the full variable domain: DARVTQTPRHKVTEMGQEVTMRCQPILGHNTVFWYRQTMMQGLELLAYFRNRAPLDDSGMPKDRFSAEMPDATLATLKIQPSEPRDSAVYFCASGFFRTDFAGDEQYFGPGTRLTVT.

Details on this clone: Other DNA sequences in this specimen translate into the identical CDR3. The genes are TRBV2 and TRBJ1-4; 10 nucleotides align to TRBD1. Losses at the gene ends were 4 bases for V and 7 bases for J; bases not matched to a gene: 12. Germline V gives CDR1 SNHLY, CDR2 FYNNEI. The CDR3 is made up of 17 amino acids. This CDR3 is CASSAGDRGIDGEKLFF. CDR3 sequence (DNA): TGTGCCAGCAGTGCCGGGGACAGGGGAATCGATGGTGAAAAACTGTTTTTT.

This rearrangement joins TRBV7-8 to TRBJ2-2; TRBD2 matches at 7 bases. With V trimmed by 1 base and J by 0 bases, 5 bases remained unmatched. Germline V gene data show CDR1 as SGHVS and CDR2 as FQNEAQ. The CDR3 covers 17 residues. The CDR3 here is CASSLVRGRANTGELFF. The CDR3 region has the DNA TGTGCCAGCAGCTTAGTACGAGGGAGGGCGAACACCGGGGAGCTGTTTTTT.

In DNA form, the CDR3 reads TGCGCCAGCAGCTTGGACGAACAGAGAAGTGGAAACACCATATATTTT. Residues: CASSLDEQRSGNTIYF. The chain has TRBV5-1 and TRBJ1-3; D is undetermined. V was trimmed by 0 bases and J by 3 bases, leaving 13 bases between them. The CDR3 contains 16 residues. Germline CDR1 SGHRS, CDR2 YFSETQ.

CDR3 residues: CASSFQRTSGMIGTDTQYF. The CDR3 region has the DNA TGCGCCAGCAGCTTCCAGCGGACTAGCGGGATGATCGGCACAGATACGCAGTATTTT. The V call is TRBV5-1, the J call TRBJ2-3; 12 bases are a match to TRBD2. There are 19 residues in the CDR3. V lost 2 bases to trimming and J lost 1 base; unmatched junction nucleotides: 11. Per germline, CDR1 SGHRS and CDR2 YFSETQ.